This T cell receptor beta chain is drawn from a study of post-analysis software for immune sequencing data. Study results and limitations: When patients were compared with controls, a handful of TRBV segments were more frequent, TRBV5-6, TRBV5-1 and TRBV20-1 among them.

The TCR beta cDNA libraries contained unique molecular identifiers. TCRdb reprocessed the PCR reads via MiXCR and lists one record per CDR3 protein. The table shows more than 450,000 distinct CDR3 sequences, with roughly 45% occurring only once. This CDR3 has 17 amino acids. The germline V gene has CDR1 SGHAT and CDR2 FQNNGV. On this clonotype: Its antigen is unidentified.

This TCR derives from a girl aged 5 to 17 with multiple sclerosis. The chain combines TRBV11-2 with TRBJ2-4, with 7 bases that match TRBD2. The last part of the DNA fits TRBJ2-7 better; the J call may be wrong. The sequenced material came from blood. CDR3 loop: CASSLDPAGTPSYEQYF. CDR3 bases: TGTGCCAGCAGCTTAGATCCAGCGGGGACCCCTTCCTACGAGCAGTACTTC.